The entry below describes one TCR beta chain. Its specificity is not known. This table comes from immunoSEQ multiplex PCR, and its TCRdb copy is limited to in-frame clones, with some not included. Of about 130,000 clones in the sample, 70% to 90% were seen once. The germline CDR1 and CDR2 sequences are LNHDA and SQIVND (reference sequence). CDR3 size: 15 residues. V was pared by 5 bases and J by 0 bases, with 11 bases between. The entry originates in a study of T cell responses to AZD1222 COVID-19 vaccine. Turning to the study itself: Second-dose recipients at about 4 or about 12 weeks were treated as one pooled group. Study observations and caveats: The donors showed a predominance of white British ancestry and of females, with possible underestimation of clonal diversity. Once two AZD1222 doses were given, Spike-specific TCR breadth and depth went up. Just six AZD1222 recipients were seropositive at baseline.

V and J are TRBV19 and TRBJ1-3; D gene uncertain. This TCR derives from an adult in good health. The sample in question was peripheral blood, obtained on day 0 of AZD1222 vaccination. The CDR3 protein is CASSPPRSSGNTIYF. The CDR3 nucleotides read TGTGCCAGTAGTCCCCCCCGAAGCTCTGGAAACACCATATATTTT.